The source of this T cell receptor beta chain is a study of OX40 agonist ivuxolimab in advanced cancers. For the study at large: At around 81% male, the cohort had a mean age of about 60 years, ranging from about 20 to 79. Partial responses were seen in three patients, one with hepatocellular carcinoma and two with cutaneous melanoma. Having had anti-PD-1, anti-PD-L1 or anti-CTLA-4 therapy before was allowed, and over 35% had some.

Points from the study as a whole: Compared with CD4+, CD8+ T cells on average had more expanded clones.

In regard to this clone: Its antigen is unknown.

Data came from immunoSEQ multiplex PCR; TCRdb stores just in-frame clones and leaves some out. The sample records approximately 81,000 clones, approximately 86% being singletons. Germline CDR1 reads SGHVS; CDR2 reads FQNEAQ. V gave up 5 bases and J gave up 6 bases; unmatched junction bases: 11. This CDR3 is built from 15 residues. V and J are TRBV7-8 and TRBJ2-7, with 9 bases that match TRBD1. The TCR was taken from an adult with an advanced solid tumor such as melanoma, head and neck, liver or kidney cancer. Sequences were derived from CD4+ or CD8+ T cells sorted from blood, sampled in a trial of the OX40 agonist ivuxolimab. In nucleotides, the CDR3 is TGTGCCAGCAGCCCCACAGGGGGCTCACGGAGCGAGCAGTACTTC. Translated: CASSPTGGSRSEQYF.